A selection of T cell receptor beta chains follows, all from one sample in a study of T cells in Graves' hyperthyroidism and ophthalmopathy. TCRdb re-analysed the multiplex PCR reads in MiXCR, keeping a single row per CDR3 protein. The sample yields 650,000 to 850,000 distinct CDR3 sequences, around 20% seen once. The sequencing sample was made of blood. Every receptor here comes from a woman aged 45 to 65 with Graves' hyperthyroidism that later progressed to Graves' ophthalmopathy. The CDR3 runs from the conserved cysteine through the conserved F or W. Fields, in order: CDR3 DNA, CDR3 protein, clone size, J gene, V gene, D gene. The D gene is left open where the match is weak. Some rows have no size entry. The others give once, few or many, or a class for an expanded clone.

TGCGCCAGCAGCCAGCGACAGGGGCCCTATGGCTACACCTTC CASSQRQGPYGYTF few TRBJ1-2 TRBV4-1 TRBD1
TGCAGTGCTCGGGTGGGGGGGGGATACCAAGAGACCCAGTACTTC CSARVGGGYQETQYF . TRBJ2-5 TRBV20-1 TRBD2
TGTGCCAGCAGCGTGACAGGGGGCCGCACCGGGGAGCTGTTTTTT CASSVTGGRTGELFF few TRBJ2-2 TRBV9 TRBD1
TGTGCCAGCAGCGAGACGAGCTCAACCTACGAGCAGTACTTC CASSETSSTYEQYF . TRBJ2-7 TRBV13 .
TGTGCCAGCAGCCTCGGGACTAGCGGGCCACTGACCAAAAACATTCAGTACTTC CASSLGTSGPLTKNIQYF few TRBJ2-4 TRBV7-8 TRBD2
TGTGCCAGCAGCCAAGGGACAGGGGGCAACTACGAGCAGTACTTC CASSQGTGGNYEQYF few TRBJ2-7 TRBV4-2 TRBD1
TGTGCCAGCAGCCCCCTTGAGGGGGAGGCAGAGACCCAGTACTTC CASSPLEGEAETQYF many TRBJ2-5 TRBV11-2 .
TGCAGCGTTGAAGATCTTGGGACTGAAGCTTTCTTT CSVEDLGTEAFF many TRBJ1-1 TRBV29-1 .
TGTGCCAGCAGCTTAGAATTGGGGAGGGTTTATGGCTACACCTTC CASSLELGRVYGYTF few TRBJ1-2 TRBV7-2 .
TGTGCCAGCAGTGAAGCACAGGGCTCTATAGCCAAAAACATTCAGTACTTC CASSEAQGSIAKNIQYF . TRBJ2-4 TRBV6-1 .
TGTGCCTGGAGCGAGGGACAGCCCTTCTATGGCTACACCTTC CAWSEGQPFYGYTF many TRBJ1-2 TRBV30 TRBD1
TGTGCCATCAGTTTGACAGGGGACGAGCAGTACTTC CAISLTGDEQYF . TRBJ2-7 TRBV10-3 TRBD1
TGTGCCAGCAGTTACAGGGGCGGGGAGACCCAGTACTTC CASSYRGGETQYF few TRBJ2-5 TRBV6-2/TRBV6-3 .
TGTGCCAGCAGTGAAGCCCGTGGACTAGGACCGACCCAGTACTTC CASSEARGLGPTQYF many TRBJ2-5 TRBV6-1 TRBD2
TGTGCCAGCTCACCACGGGAACAGGGGAGCGAAGCTTTCTTT CASSPREQGSEAFF many TRBJ1-1 TRBV18 TRBD1
TGTGCCAGCAGCTTGACCGGGGCCAGTAATAATTCACCCCTCCACTTT CASSLTGASNNSPLHF many TRBJ1-6 TRBV7-2 .
TGCAGTACCGACGGGCGGGGGGGCTTCGAGCAGTACTTC CSTDGRGGFEQYF few TRBJ2-7 TRBV20-1 TRBD2
TGTGCCAGCAGCTTTTCCGCCGGCGCCCCCAACTATGGCTACACCTTC CASSFSAGAPNYGYTF . TRBJ1-2 TRBV7-9 .
TGTGCCAGCAGTGACTCCCTAGGTGGGGCCCCTCGCACAGATACGCAGTATTTT CASSDSLGGAPRTDTQYF many TRBJ2-3 TRBV6-1 .
TGTGCCAGTAACGGACCCCGGAGCTCCTATAATTCACCCCTCCACTTT CASNGPRSSYNSPLHF . TRBJ1-6 TRBV19 .
TGTGCCAGTAGTATAGCGGTGGCAAACTATGGCTACACCTTC CASSIAVANYGYTF . TRBJ1-2 TRBV19 .
TGTGCCAGCAGTACCTCGAGGGCCGGGCCTTACGAGCAGTACTTC CASSTSRAGPYEQYF once TRBJ2-7 TRBV4-2 .
TGTGCCAGCAGCTTAGGCAACATGAACACTGAAGCTTTCTTT CASSLGNMNTEAFF many TRBJ1-1 TRBV11-2 .
TGTGCCAGCAGGCAGATGGCGTCAGGAAACACCATATATTTT CASRQMASGNTIYF few TRBJ1-3 TRBV2 .
TGTGCCAGTGGGTGGTATCGGTACAATGAGCAGTTCTTC CASGWYRYNEQFF . TRBJ2-1 TRBV19 .
TGTGCCAGCAGCGCCTCTAGCGGGGGGGCCTACAATGAGCAGTTCTTC CASSASSGGAYNEQFF many TRBJ2-1 TRBV7-6 TRBD2
TGTGCCAGCAGCTTATCAGTGTACCAAGAGACCCAGTACTTC CASSLSVYQETQYF few TRBJ2-5 TRBV7-8 .
TGCAGTGCTAAGGGACTAGCGGGGGCGGGTGAGCAGTTCTTC CSAKGLAGAGEQFF few TRBJ2-1 TRBV20-1 TRBD2
TGTGCCAGCAGCGCAAAGTCCACAGGGGGCCCCGGGGAGCTGTTTTTT CASSAKSTGGPGELFF . TRBJ2-2 TRBV11-3 TRBD1
TGCAGTGCCTCCCCCTCCTGGAGGAGAGGAAACACCATATATTTT CSASPSWRRGNTIYF few TRBJ1-3 TRBV20-1 .